This is a list of T cell receptor beta chains from one sample in a study of T-cell memory formation after mild COVID-19. TCRdb redid the calling of the 5' RACE reads with MiXCR, one entry per CDR3 protein. The table lists a few hundred thousand distinct CDR3 sequences, approximately 21% of them singletons. The sample comprised PBMCs or a T cell subset sorted from them (not recorded which). These receptors all come from an adult woman who had mild COVID-19 (a few samples of this study predate the infection). Cell type and time point are not known. CDR3s include the opening cysteine and the closing phenylalanine or tryptophan. The order of the fields is J gene, V gene, CDR3 protein.

TRBJ2-2 TRBV4-3 CASSRKTVSGELFF
TRBJ2-4 TRBV20-1 CSGEAPGSAKNIQYF
TRBJ1-3 TRBV14 CASSQDGGVIGGNTIYF
TRBJ1-5 TRBV5-1 CASSLSGSRAQPQHF
TRBJ2-3 TRBV5-1 CASSLGSARTDTQYF
TRBJ1-4 TRBV27 CASSPFGASDGKLFF
TRBJ2-5 TRBV2 CASRGPQETQYF
TRBJ2-5 TRBV12-3/TRBV12-4 CASSLGGINVETQYF
TRBJ1-2 TRBV20-1 CSGLTGPSGYTF
TRBJ2-3 TRBV12-3/TRBV12-4 CASRSAGQLATDTQYF
TRBJ1-2 TRBV2 CASSDRQTSYGYTF
TRBJ2-7 TRBV6-2/TRBV6-3 CASSYLGGPSYEQYF
TRBJ1-5 TRBV9 CASSVAINQPQHF
TRBJ2-1 TRBV29-1 CSVEGRQGGEQFF
TRBJ2-3 TRBV7-8 CASSPLLAAGLTDTQYF
TRBJ2-1 TRBV10-3 CAISEDSTFYNEQFF
TRBJ2-5 TRBV15 CATSITSRGEVYQETQYF
TRBJ1-4 TRBV5-1 CASSPQGAGRYEKLFF
TRBJ2-3 TRBV12-3/TRBV12-4 CASSFSGFDSQYF
TRBJ1-1 TRBV7-9 CASRDTSNTEAFF
TRBJ2-7 TRBV4-2 CASSQNSISYEQYF
TRBJ1-4 TRBV5-1 CASSLVGGRDEKLFF
TRBJ2-7 TRBV9 CASSVGSMEEQYF
TRBJ1-1 TRBV7-9 CASIIVPEGRGTEAFF
TRBJ2-7 TRBV20-1 CSAEGMAGRYYEQYF
TRBJ2-1 TRBV7-9 CASSSPFKATRDNEQFF
TRBJ2-7 TRBV3-1 CASSQGTGSYEQYF
TRBJ1-1 TRBV5-1 CASSLDGQMNTEAFF
TRBJ2-5 TRBV20-1 CSARGLEGVTQYF
TRBJ2-1 TRBV6-5 CASSWTLGGIHNEQFF
TRBJ2-7 TRBV18 CASSPNGQAISSSYEQYF
TRBJ1-4 TRBV12-3/TRBV12-4 CASSTLGTGSEKLFF
TRBJ2-7 TRBV9 CASSVGRGAYHEQYF
TRBJ2-1 TRBV7-9 CASSSIAEGEFF
TRBJ1-6 TRBV19 CASSDRVGADSPLHF
TRBJ2-5 TRBV12-3/TRBV12-4 CASSPSRDRLQETQYF
TRBJ2-1 TRBV7-2 CASSEQLTEQFF
TRBJ2-3 TRBV24-1 CATSPGRASGLKDTQYF
TRBJ1-2 TRBV6-6 CASSYGKTGGPQNTF
TRBJ1-1 TRBV5-1 CASSAEQGAVTEAFF
TRBJ2-1 TRBV24-1 CATSDSRRSSYNEQFF
TRBJ1-2 TRBV2 CASSQEFKGYGYTF
TRBJ2-7 TRBV27 CASRRTTSGASQQYF
TRBJ1-6 TRBV9 CASSEGRGGSPLHF